The following is a T cell receptor (beta chain) sequence with its context. What antigen it recognizes has not been identified. Base qualities were left out, and no much larger clone turns up one base away. The entry originates in a study of T cell repertoires in cytomegalovirus infection (dated by TCRdb to the late 2010s). Background for the entire study: The HLA type of each donor mattered for the analysis, because public TCR beta signatures pointed to carriage of CMV infection along with the matching HLA type.

TCRdb names Illumina HiSeq 1500 as the instrument used. TCRdb's own reprocessing of the public reads used fastp at Q25 and MiXCR and kept productive beta chains. Identical CDR3 proteins give one entry, which carries the most common genes and DNA. This sample holds just over 150,000 distinct CDR3 sequences; around 20% were observed only once. Roughly 11% of the sample rests with the top ten. Overall results and qualifications from the work: The ex vivo response was dominated by HLA-C-restricted CMV-specific TCR beta clonotypes, and the single most frequent clonotype in two of eight donors was supplied by these HLA-C-restricted clonotypes. Cumulative frequency of public TCR beta family members discriminated carriers of CMV infection plus the relevant HLA type in this cohort and an independent roughly 350-donor cohort.

The sample was PBMCs. The origin of this receptor is a human donor in good health (CMV status not recorded). Some clones in this sample may be carry-over from other donors' samples.

The CDR3 protein is CASSFSGEYQETQYF. The nucleotide sequence is TGTGCCAGCAGCTTTAGCGGGGAGTATCAAGAGACCCAGTACTTC. The chain uses TRBV7-6 and TRBJ2-5; TRBD2 lines up with 8 middle nucleotides. Germline trimming: 3 bases from V, 2 bases from J; junction bases outside gene matches: 5. The CDR3 runs 15 residues from the cysteine to the phenylalanine. The read is trimmed to its CDR3 DNA, 45 bases read in frame from base 1. For CDR1 and CDR2, the germline V gene lists SGHVS and FNYEAQ. Here the CDR3 is joined to the reference TRBV7-6 and TRBJ2-5 genes, and the full variable domain is: GAGVSQSPRYKVTKRGQDVALRCDPISGHVSLYWYRQALGQGPEFLTYFNYEAQQDKSGLPNDRFSAERPEGSISTLTIQRTEQRDSAMYRCASSFSGEYQETQYFGPGTRLLVL.